Below, one TCR beta chain is given with its context. The CDR3 length is 14 residues. V was pared by 0 bases and J by 1 base, with 6 bases between. The V gene's germline CDR1 is MGHRA and CDR2 YSYEKL. The source of the sample is a study of blood T cells in healthy people across ages. Primed by a sample-barcoded 5' primer and a J-beta primer mix, a second PCR proceeded for about 7 to 12 cycles. Each cDNA molecule received a tag from a template-switch adaptor that had 12 random nucleotides. Via MiXCR, TCRdb re-called the 5' RACE reads, giving one row per CDR3 protein. The table lists more than 700,000 distinct CDR3 sequences, roughly 50% of them singletons.

The rearrangement joins TRBV4-1 to TRBJ1-1; D is ambiguous. Sample: blood. The clonotype originates from an elderly man in good health. The CDR3 spells CASSQEAGNTEAFF. DNA of the CDR3: TGCGCCAGCAGCCAAGAGGCGGGGAACACTGAAGCTTTCTTT.